This TCR beta chain came from a study of T cell responses to AZD1222 COVID-19 vaccine. Study conclusions and caveats: White British ancestry dominated among donors, who included more females, and clonal diversity was possibly underestimated.

The assay was immunoSEQ multiplex PCR, and TCRdb's table has in-frame clones only and misses some. Counted here are 250,000 to 300,000 clones, 90% to 95% occurring once; the ten biggest clones make up around 0.58%. Germline V gene data show CDR1 as LGHNA and CDR2 as YNFKEQ. V lost 1 base to trimming and J lost 2 bases, with 12 bases between them. This CDR3 region has 16 residues. Only one count was recorded for this clone. Antigen specificity is unknown. The sequence was obtained from an adult who received the AZD1222 COVID-19 vaccine. The chain carries TRBV4-2 and TRBJ1-3; D might be TRBD1 (6 bases). Here the sequenced sample was peripheral blood, taken 28 days after the second AZD1222 dose. CDR3 DNA sequence: TGTGCCAGCAGCCAAGGGCGACAGGCTGCTGGAAACACCATATATTTT. Translating gives CASSQGRQAAGNTIYF.